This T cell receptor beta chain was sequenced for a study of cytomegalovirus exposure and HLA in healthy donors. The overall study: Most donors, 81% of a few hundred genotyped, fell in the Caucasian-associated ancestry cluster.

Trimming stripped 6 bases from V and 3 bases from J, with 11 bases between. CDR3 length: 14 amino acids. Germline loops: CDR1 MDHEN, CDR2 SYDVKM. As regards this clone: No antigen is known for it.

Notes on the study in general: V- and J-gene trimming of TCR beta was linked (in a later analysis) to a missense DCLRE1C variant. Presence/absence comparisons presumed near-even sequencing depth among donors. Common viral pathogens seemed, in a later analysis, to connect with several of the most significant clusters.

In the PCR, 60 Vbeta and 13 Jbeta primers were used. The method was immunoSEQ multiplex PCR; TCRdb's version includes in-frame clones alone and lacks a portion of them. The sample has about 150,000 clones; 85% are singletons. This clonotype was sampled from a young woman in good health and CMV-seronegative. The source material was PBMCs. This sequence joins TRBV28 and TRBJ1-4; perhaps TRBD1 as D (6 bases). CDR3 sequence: CASSLRGANEKLFF. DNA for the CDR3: TGTGCCAGCAGCCTCAGGGGTGCTAATGAAAAACTGTTTTTT.